Below, 25 T cell receptor beta chains from the same sample are listed, as sequenced in a study of OX40 agonist ivuxolimab in advanced cancers. Sequencing was performed with immunoSEQ multiplex PCR; in TCRdb, only in-frame clones are kept and a portion is missing. Of about 37,000 clones listed, 85% were seen once; the top ten hold under 45%. Sequencing used CD4+ or CD8+ T cells sorted from blood, obtained in a trial of the OX40 agonist ivuxolimab. These receptors originate from an adult with an advanced solid tumor such as melanoma, head and neck, liver or kidney cancer.

The chain joins TRBV4-1 to TRBJ2-5; D remains unclear. The J call may be wrong; the DNA end is better matched by TRBJ2-7. The CDR3 contains 16 residues. CDR1 and CDR2 from the germline V gene are MGHRA and YSYEKL. CDR3 DNA: TGCGCCAGCAGCCAAGATACCCAGCGCCGCTCCTACGAGCAGTACTTC. As protein: CASSQDTQRRSYEQYF.

The chain links TRBV19 to TRBJ2-1, with 7 nucleotides matching TRBD2. With 8 bases clipped from V and 10 bases from J, the junction kept 17 bases outside the gene matches. The CDR3 contains 15 residues. The germline V gene has CDR1 LNHDA and CDR2 SQIVND (reference sequence). The CDR3 DNA reads as TGTGCCAGTGGCGAGGGACTAACTAACTTTGGGGAGCAGTTCTTC. It codes for CASGEGLTNFGEQFF. Looking up the rest from reference TRBV19 and TRBJ2-1 gives the full variable domain: DGGITQSPKYLFRKEGQNVTLSCEQNLNHDAMYWYRQDPGQGLRLIYYSQIVNDFQKGDIAEGYSVSREKKESFPLTVTSAQKNPTAFYLCASGEGLTNFGEQFFGPGTRLTVL.

V gene TRBV5-1 combines with J gene TRBJ1-2; 8 bases line up with TRBD1. Germline CDR1 is SGHRS and CDR2 is YFSETQ. With V trimmed by 1 base and J by 5 bases, 4 bases remained unmatched. This CDR3 comprises 14 residues. CDR3 nucleotides: TGCGCCAGCAGCTTGTCAGGGGGCTTTTATGGCTACACCTTC. The encoded protein is CASSLSGGFYGYTF.

The chain links TRBV5-4 to TRBJ1-2; TRBD1 might be the D (6 bases). Germline-derived CDR1 and CDR2 are SGHNT and YYREEE (reference sequence). The CDR3 length is 14 residues. V was shortened by 1 base and J by 4 bases, with 11 bases between the two germline ends. CDR3 protein: CASSLQGFLYGYTF. In DNA, the CDR3 is TGTGCCAGCAGCTTGCAGGGGTTCCTCTATGGCTACACCTTC.

The CDR3 protein is CASTKAFSTDTQYF. The DNA of the CDR3 is TGTGCCAGCACCAAAGCATTTAGCACAGATACGCAGTATTTT. The J gene is TRBJ2-3, the V gene TRBV21-1. TRBV21-1 is a pseudogene. The CDR3 covers 14 residues.

This clone was found a few times. The chain couples TRBV6-6 to TRBJ2-7; weak D call: TRBD2 (5 bases). Germline V CDR1 and CDR2: MNHNY, SVGAGI (reference sequence). The CDR3 runs to 15 residues. V was pared by 5 bases and J by 3 bases, with 17 bases between. The DNA of the CDR3 is TGTGCCAGCAGTGTCGATACGGCCGGGGTCTACGAGCAGTACTTC. Translating gives CASSVDTAGVYEQYF.

This chain links TRBV2 with TRBJ2-7, with TRBD1 matching 9 bases. The germline V gene encodes CDR1 SNHLY and CDR2 FYNNEI. The CDR3 loop spans 13 amino acids. J gave up 6 bases and V 8 bases, and 8 bases lay outside the gene matches. The CDR3 DNA sequence: TGTGCCAGCGGGGGACAGGGAACGGGCGAGCAGTACTTC. As protein: CASGGQGTGEQYF.

The chain uses TRBV7-9 and TRBJ2-7; possibly TRBD2 for D (5 bases). Germline lookup yields CDR1 SEHNR and CDR2 FQNEAQ (reference sequence). The germline V and J ends were trimmed by 8 bases and 7 bases, with 12 bases remaining between them. The CDR3 sequence is 11 residues long. CDR3 loop: CASGRTEEQYF. CDR3 sequence (DNA): TGTGCCAGCGGACGGACTGAGGAGCAGTACTTC.

This clone has a handful of counts. V is TRBV7-2 and J is TRBJ1-3; D unresolved. Trimming removed 0 bases at V and 4 bases at J, with 7 bases between. CDR1 is SGHTA, CDR2 FQGNSA, per germline. The CDR3 is 14 amino acids. CDR3 protein: CASSLAGYGNTIYF. In nucleotides, the CDR3 is TGTGCCAGCAGCTTAGCTGGGTACGGAAACACCATATATTTT.

In its sample, this clone was seen once. The V call is TRBV28, the J call TRBJ1-3; tentative D call: TRBD1 (6 bases). CDR1 is MDHEN and CDR2 is SYDVKM in the germline V gene. CDR3 size: 15 residues. Trimming removed 7 bases at V and 2 bases at J, with 15 bases between. Here the CDR3 DNA reads TGTGCCAGCACCGCGAACAGGGACCCTGGAAACACCATATATTTT. Its protein product is CASTANRDPGNTIYF.

V is TRBV2 and J is TRBJ2-6; TRBD1 or TRBD2 may be the D gene (5 bases each). With 3 bases removed from V and 3 bases from J, the gap between germline ends came to 12 bases. The CDR3 sequence is 16 residues long. Germline V CDR1 and CDR2: SNHLY, FYNNEI. The CDR3 DNA reads as TGTGCCAGCAGTGATGTTTTGGGGGTTGGGGCCAACGTCCTGACTTTC. It translates to CASSDVLGVGANVLTF. Looking up the rest from reference TRBV2 and TRBJ2-6 gives the full variable domain: EPEVTQTPSHQVTQMGQEVILRCVPISNHLYFYWYRQILGQKVEFLVSFYNNEISEKSEIFDDQFSVERPDGSNFTLKIRSTKLEDSAMYFCASSDVLGVGANVLTFGAGSRLTVL.

The genes are TRBV25-1 and TRBJ2-7; 7 bases map to TRBD2. CDR3 length: 13 residues. From germline, CDR1 is MGHDK and CDR2 SYGVNS. The junction had 6 bases not matched to a gene; V was cut back by 10 bases and J by 0 bases. The CDR3: CATRGDPSYEQYF. DNA for the CDR3: TGTGCCACCCGGGGGGACCCCTCCTACGAGCAGTACTTC.

This chain uses TRBV18 with TRBJ1-4, with D tentatively TRBD1 (6 bases). The V gene's germline CDR1 is KGHSH and CDR2 LQKENI. This CDR3 spans 15 amino acids. Trimming removed 0 bases at V and 7 bases at J, with 12 bases between. CDR3 residues: CASSPPPGAGEKLFF. The CDR3 DNA reads TGTGCCAGCTCACCACCGCCAGGGGCGGGTGAAAAACTGTTTTTT.

The chain employs TRBV2 and TRBJ2-5, with D maybe TRBD2 (5 bases). The CDR3 has 13 residues. The ends were cut back, 5 bases at V and 3 bases at J, with 10 bases in the middle. Germline V gene data show CDR1 as SNHLY and CDR2 as FYNNEI. The CDR3 bases are TGTGCCAGCAGTATTGGTAGCGAAGAGACCCAGTACTTC. Amino acids: CASSIGSEETQYF.

This chain joins TRBV14 and TRBJ2-5; D may be TRBD2 (6 bases). This CDR3 has 16 residues. Germline CDR1 reads SGHDN; CDR2 reads FVKESK. Trimming cost V 1 base and J 1 base, with 13 bases left between them. CDR3 protein: CASSQGPGVGQETQYF. The CDR3 DNA reads TGTGCCAGCAGCCAAGGACCGGGGGTCGGCCAAGAGACCCAGTACTTC.

The rearrangement joins TRBV5-1 to TRBJ1-6; D uncertain. Germline lookup yields CDR1 SGHRS and CDR2 YFSETQ. Trimming took 0 bases from V and 0 from J, leaving 7 bases between them. This CDR3 has 16 residues. The CDR3 nucleotides read TGCGCCAGCAGCTTGGGGTCGAGCTCCTATAATTCACCCCTCCACTTT. This translates into CASSLGSSSYNSPLHF. Complete variable domain (other parts from reference TRBV5-1 and TRBJ1-6): KAGVTQTPRYLIKTRGQQVTLSCSPISGHRSVSWYQQTPGQGLQFLFEYFSETQRNKGNFPGRFSGRQFSNSRSEMNVSTLELGDSALYLCASSLGSSSYNSPLHFGNGTRLTVT.

The chain links TRBV11-2 to TRBJ2-7; 8 bases agree with TRBD1. V lost 4 bases and J lost 3; bases outside the gene matches: 8. CDR3 length: 15 residues. Germline CDR1 is SGHAT and CDR2 is FQNNGV. The CDR3 DNA reads TGTGCCAGCAGCTCCGGGACAGGTATCAGCTACGAGCAGTACTTC. Its protein is CASSSGTGISYEQYF.

V is TRBV5-1 and J is TRBJ1-4; 7 bases line up with TRBD1. The CDR3 has 18 amino acids. Germline values: CDR1 SGHRS, CDR2 YFSETQ. Trimming cost V 2 bases and J 4 bases; bases outside gene matches: 14. CDR3 region: CASSFAGGPGSLNEKLFF. CDR3 DNA: TGCGCCAGCAGCTTCGCAGGGGGGCCGGGGTCACTTAATGAAAAACTGTTTTTT. Together with reference TRBV5-1 and TRBJ1-4, the CDR3 gives the full variable domain: KAGVTQTPRYLIKTRGQQVTLSCSPISGHRSVSWYQQTPGQGLQFLFEYFSETQRNKGNFPGRFSGRQFSNSRSEMNVSTLELGDSALYLCASSFAGGPGSLNEKLFFGSGTQLSVL.

This clone has only a few counts. V and J are TRBV29-1 and TRBJ2-1; D uncertain. This CDR3 comprises 14 residues. CDR1 SQVTM and CDR2 ANQGSEA come from the germline V gene. The ends were cut back, 4 bases at V and 5 bases at J, with 15 bases in the middle. Written as DNA, the CDR3 is TGCAGCGTTGCACGGCTCGCCGTCGACAATGAGCAGTTCTTC. Protein product: CSVARLAVDNEQFF.

In this sample, this clone turned up a few times. The gene calls are TRBV9 and TRBJ1-2; unclear D gene. CDR1 and CDR2 from the germline V gene are SGDLS and YYNGEE. CDR3 length equals 13 residues. The V end was cut by 2 bases, the J end by 4 bases, with 9 bases between. The CDR3 reads CASSVGLSYGYTF. The CDR3 region has the DNA TGTGCCAGCAGCGTTGGGTTGAGCTATGGCTACACCTTC.

This chain uses TRBV6-1 with TRBJ1-2; TRBD1 matches 7 bases. CDR3 length equals 14 residues. The V segment lost 6 bases and the J segment 4 bases; nucleotides outside the gene matches: 8. Germline V CDR1 and CDR2: MNHNS, SASEGT. The CDR3 is CASSRIGGAYGYTF. DNA of the CDR3: TGTGCCAGCAGCAGAATAGGGGGCGCCTATGGCTACACCTTC.

The CDR3 spells CASSQDRQDRSYEQYF. In DNA, the CDR3 is TGTGCCAGCAGCCAAGATAGACAGGACCGCTCCTACGAGCAGTACTTC. The chain links TRBV4-2 to TRBJ2-7, with D possibly TRBD1 on 6 matching bases. There are 16 residues in the CDR3. The germline V and J ends were trimmed by 0 bases and 0 bases, with 12 bases remaining between them. Germline values: CDR1 LGHNA, CDR2 YNFKEQ.

The rearrangement uses TRBV19 and TRBJ2-3; 8 bases match TRBD2. The CDR3 covers 16 residues. Germline-derived CDR1 and CDR2 are LNHDA and SQIVND (reference sequence). J lost 0 bases, V lost 5 bases, and 7 bases had no gene match. In nucleotides, the CDR3 is TGTGCCAGTAGTTCTAGGAGCGGGGGAAGCACAGATACGCAGTATTTT. Protein sequence: CASSSRSGGSTDTQYF.

V gene TRBV2 combines with J gene TRBJ1-4; 7 bases are shared with TRBD1. Unmatched junction bases numbered 5, after V lost 4 bases and J lost 12 bases. The CDR3 covers 12 residues. The germline gives CDR1 SNHLY, CDR2 FYNNEI. CDR3 DNA: TGTGCCAGCAGTGGGACGCAGGGGGAACTGTTTTTT. Its protein is CASSGTQGELFF.

V and J are TRBV5-5 and TRBJ2-7; D possibly corresponds to TRBD1 (6 bases). Germline V gene lookup returns CDR1 SGHKS and CDR2 YYEKEE (reference sequence). V was clipped by 1 base and J by 3 bases, with 8 bases between them. This CDR3 has 13 residues. The DNA of the CDR3 is TGTGCCAGCAGCTTGAGAGGGGGCTACGAGCAGTACTTC. Its protein product is CASSLRGGYEQYF.